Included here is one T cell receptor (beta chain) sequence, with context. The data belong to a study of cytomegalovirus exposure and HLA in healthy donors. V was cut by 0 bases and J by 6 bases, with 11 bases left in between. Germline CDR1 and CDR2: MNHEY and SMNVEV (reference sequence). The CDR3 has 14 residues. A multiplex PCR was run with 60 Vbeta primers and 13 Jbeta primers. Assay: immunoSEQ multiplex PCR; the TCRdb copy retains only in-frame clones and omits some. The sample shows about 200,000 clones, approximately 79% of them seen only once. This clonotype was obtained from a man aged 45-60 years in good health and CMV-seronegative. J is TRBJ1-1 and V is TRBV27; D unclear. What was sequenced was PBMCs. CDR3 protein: CASSLSKSGAEAFF. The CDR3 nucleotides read TGTGCCAGCAGTTTATCGAAGAGTGGAGCTGAAGCTTTCTTT.